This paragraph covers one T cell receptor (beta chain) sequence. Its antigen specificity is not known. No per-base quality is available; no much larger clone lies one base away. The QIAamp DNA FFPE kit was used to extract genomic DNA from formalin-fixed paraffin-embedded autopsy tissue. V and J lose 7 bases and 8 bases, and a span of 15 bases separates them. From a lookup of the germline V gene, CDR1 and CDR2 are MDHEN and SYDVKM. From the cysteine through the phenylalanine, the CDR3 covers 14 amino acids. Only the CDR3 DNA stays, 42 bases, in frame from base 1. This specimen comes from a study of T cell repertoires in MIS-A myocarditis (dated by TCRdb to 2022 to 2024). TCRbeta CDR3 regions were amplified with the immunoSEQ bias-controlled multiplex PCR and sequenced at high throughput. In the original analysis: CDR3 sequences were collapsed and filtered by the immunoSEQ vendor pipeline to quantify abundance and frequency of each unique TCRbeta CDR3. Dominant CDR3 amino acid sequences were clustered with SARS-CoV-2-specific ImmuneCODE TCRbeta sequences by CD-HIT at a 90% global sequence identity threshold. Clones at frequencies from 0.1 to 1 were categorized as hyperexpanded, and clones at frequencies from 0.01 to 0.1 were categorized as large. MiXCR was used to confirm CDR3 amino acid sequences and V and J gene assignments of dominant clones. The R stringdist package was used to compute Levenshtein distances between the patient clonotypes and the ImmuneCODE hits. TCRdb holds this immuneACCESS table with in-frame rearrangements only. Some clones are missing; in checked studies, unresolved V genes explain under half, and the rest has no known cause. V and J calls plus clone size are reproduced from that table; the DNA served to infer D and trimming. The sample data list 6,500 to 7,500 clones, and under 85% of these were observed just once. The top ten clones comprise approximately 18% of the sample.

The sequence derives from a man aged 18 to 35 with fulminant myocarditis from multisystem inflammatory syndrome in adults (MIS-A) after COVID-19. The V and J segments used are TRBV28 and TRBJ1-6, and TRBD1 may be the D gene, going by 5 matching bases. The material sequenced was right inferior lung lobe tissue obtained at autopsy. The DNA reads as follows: TGTGCCAGCACCCCCGGGCAGGGAGATTCACCCCTCCACTTT. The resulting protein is CASTPGQGDSPLHF.